A selection of T cell receptor beta chains follows, all from one sample in a study of OX40 agonist ivuxolimab in advanced cancers. Assay: immunoSEQ multiplex PCR; the TCRdb copy retains only in-frame clones and omits some. The table lists some 41,000 clones, approximately 89% of them singletons. Material: CD4+ or CD8+ T cells sorted from blood, obtained in a trial of the OX40 agonist ivuxolimab. The receptors here all came from an adult with an advanced solid tumor such as melanoma, head and neck, liver or kidney cancer. Each CDR3 is given with its conserved first and last residue. Each record gives: D gene, V gene, clone size, J gene, CDR3 protein, CDR3 DNA. D genes are given only for firm matches. Some rows mark clone size as missing; the rest say once, few, many or name a class of expanded clone.

.	TRBV11-2	.	TRBJ1-2	CASSFPVTIGYTF	TGTGCCAGCAGCTTCCCAGTAACTATCGGCTACACCTTC
.	TRBV7-9	once	TRBJ2-2	CASSQGAGSYGELFF	TGTGCCAGCAGCCAAGGAGCAGGGTCGTACGGGGAGCTGTTTTTT
TRBD2	TRBV10-3	.	TRBJ2-1	CATRPTSGIRSSYNEQFF	TGTGCCACTCGCCCGACTAGCGGGATACGTAGCTCCTACAATGAGCAGTTCTTC
.	TRBV5-5	.	TRBJ1-2	CASSLVSETYGYTF	TGTGCCAGCAGCTTGGTATCAGAGACCTATGGCTACACCTTC
.	TRBV5-4	.	TRBJ2-1	CASSWDPANNEQFF	TGTGCCAGCAGCTGGGACCCAGCAAACAATGAGCAGTTCTTC
TRBD1	TRBV12-5	.	TRBJ2-5	CASGLGTGVQETQYF	TGTGCTAGTGGTTTGGGAACAGGGGTCCAAGAGACCCAGTACTTC
.	TRBV2	.	TRBJ2-2	CASLEGGTGELFF	TGTGCCAGCCTCGAGGGTGGCACCGGGGAGCTGTTTTTT
.	TRBV11-3	.	TRBJ2-2	CASDTGENTGELFF	TGTGCCAGCGACACGGGTGAGAACACCGGGGAGCTGTTTTTT
.	TRBV30	.	TRBJ2-3	CAWSDYTDTQYF	TGTGCCTGGAGTGACTACACAGATACGCAGTATTTT
.	TRBV9	.	TRBJ2-3	CASSSPIGSSTDTQYF	TGTGCCAGCAGCAGTCCAATAGGTTCTAGCACAGATACGCAGTATTTT
TRBD2	TRBV19	few	TRBJ2-3	CASTDRRGSNTQYF	TGTGCCAGTACGGACCGGCGCGGGAGTAATACGCAGTATTTT
TRBD2	TRBV6-5	.	TRBJ2-1	CASSYSLAARNEQFF	TGTGCCAGCAGTTACTCCCTAGCGGCTAGGAATGAGCAGTTCTTC
.	TRBV11-3	.	TRBJ2-3	CASSYTDTQYF	TGTGCCAGTTCCTACACAGATACGCAGTATTTT
TRBD2	TRBV25-1	.	TRBJ2-4	CASSDLAAKNIQYF	TGTGCCAGCAGTGATCTAGCGGCTAAAAACATTCAGTACTTC
TRBD1	TRBV7-6	.	TRBJ2-1	CASSPRPWTGWRVDEQFF	TGTGCCAGCAGCCCTAGGCCCTGGACAGGGTGGCGTGTCGATGAGCAGTTCTTC
TRBD2	TRBV9	few	TRBJ2-3	CASSRNPSGRGTDTQYF	TGTGCCAGCAGTCGTAACCCTAGCGGGAGGGGGACAGATACGCAGTATTTT
.	TRBV4-3	.	TRBJ1-1	CASSHDRWSEAFF	TGCGCCAGCAGCCACGACAGGTGGAGTGAAGCTTTCTTT
.	TRBV19	once	TRBJ2-2	CASSFSDSPNTGELFF	TGTGCCAGTAGTTTCAGCGATAGCCCGAACACCGGGGAGCTGTTTTTT
.	TRBV7-2	.	TRBJ2-3	CASSSRGPGTDTQYF	TGTGCCAGCAGCTCCCGAGGGCCTGGCACAGATACGCAGTATTTT
.	TRBV28	.	TRBJ1-2	CASSPGGGNYGYTF	TGTGCCAGCAGCCCAGGAGGAGGTAACTATGGCTACACCTTC
.	TRBV11-3	.	TRBJ2-2	CASSLEGWVGANTGELFF	TGTGCCAGCAGCTTAGAGGGCTGGGTGGGAGCGAACACCGGGGAGCTGTTTTTT
.	TRBV19	.	TRBJ2-5	CASSMSTWGIKTQYF	TGTGCCAGTAGTATGTCCACGTGGGGGATTAAGACCCAGTACTTC
.	TRBV21-1	.	TRBJ2-1	CASSKGTRPYNEQFF	TGTGCCAGCAGCAAAGGAACCAGACCGTACAATGAGCAGTTCTTC
.	TRBV6-1	.	TRBJ2-7	CASSYPGQQYF	TGTGCCAGCAGTTATCCGGGACAGCAGTACTTC
.	TRBV7-6	.	TRBJ1-4	CASSLGGTNEKLFF	TGTGCCAGCAGCTTGGGGGGAACTAATGAAAAACTGTTTTTT
.	TRBV19	.	TRBJ2-3	CASKVSGGIRTDTQYF	TGTGCCAGTAAAGTGAGTGGCGGGATTCGCACAGATACGCAGTATTTT
.	TRBV7-2	few	TRBJ2-1	CASSLGRGEQFF	TGTGCCAGCAGCTTGGGCCGGGGTGAGCAGTTCTTC
TRBD2	TRBV11-3	.	TRBJ2-2	CASSSTPLAGGPGELFF	TGTGCCAGCAGCTCAACTCCACTAGCGGGAGGTCCCGGGGAGCTGTTTTTT
.	TRBV11-1	.	TRBJ2-1	CASSLAFAGSSYNEQFF	TGTGCCAGCAGCTTAGCGTTCGCGGGAAGCTCCTACAATGAGCAGTTCTTC
TRBD2	TRBV6-8	few	TRBJ2-4	CASSQGLENIQYF	TGTGCCAGCAGCCAGGGACTAGAAAACATTCAGTACTTC
.	TRBV6-5	.	TRBJ2-3	CASRFDGSADTQYF	TGTGCCAGCAGGTTCGACGGGAGCGCAGATACGCAGTATTTT
TRBD2	TRBV11-3	.	TRBJ2-1	CASSSTSGSFLWQFF	TGTGCCAGCAGCTCTACTAGCGGGAGTTTCTTATGGCAGTTCTTC
.	TRBV9	.	TRBJ1-6	CASSVHNNSPLHF	TGTGCCAGCAGCGTACACAATAATTCACCCCTCCACTTT